These 18 T cell receptor beta chains were sequenced from one sample in a study of ipilimumab plus nivolumab after autologous stem cell transplantation. The data were produced by immunoSEQ multiplex PCR, yet TCRdb's version contains in-frame clones alone and is incomplete. The sample carries more than 15,000 clones, just under 80% recorded once. The sample here was PBMCs, taken in a trial of ipilimumab plus nivolumab as post-transplant consolidation. These receptors originate from a male donor with diffuse large B-cell lymphoma.

CDR3 sequence reads: CASSLVGPRDSYNSPLHF. The CDR3, as DNA: TGTGCCAGCAGCTTAGTAGGCCCTCGGGACTCCTATAATTCACCCCTCCACTTT. J is TRBJ1-6 and V is TRBV7-9; D gene ambiguous. V was shortened by 1 base and J by 0 bases, with 13 bases between the two germline ends. CDR1 is SEHNR and CDR2 is FQNEAQ in the germline V gene (reference sequence). This CDR3 contains 18 residues.

The rearrangement links TRBV6-1 to TRBJ2-2; TRBD1 might be the D (6 bases). The CDR3 is 13 amino acids. The germline V gene encodes CDR1 MNHNS and CDR2 SASEGT. V gave up 6 bases and J gave up 6 bases, with 11 bases separating them. Here the CDR3 reads CASSVQGPGELFF. CDR3 in DNA: TGTGCCAGCAGCGTCCAGGGGCCCGGGGAGCTGTTTTTT.

This rearrangement joins TRBV27 to TRBJ2-7; TRBD2 might be the D (6 bases). The length of the CDR3 is 14 residues. Germline assignment: CDR1 MNHEY and CDR2 SMNVEV (reference sequence). V was shortened by 3 bases and J by 5 bases, with 14 bases between the two germline ends. This CDR3 is CASSFVTRSHEQYF. The CDR3 DNA sequence: TGTGCCAGCAGTTTTGTGACTAGGTCCCACGAGCAGTACTTC.

The V and J genes are TRBV4-2 and TRBJ1-2; D call uncertain. This CDR3 contains 14 residues. The V end lost 0 bases, the J end lost 5 bases, and 10 bases lay between the germline ends. Looked up from germline, CDR1 is LGHNA and CDR2 is YNFKEQ. CDR3 in DNA: TGTGCCAGCAGCCAAGATAACGGGGTTTATGGCTACACCTTC. It translates to CASSQDNGVYGYTF.

This CDR3 reads CASSGTGNEQFF. CDR3 sequence (DNA): TGTGCCAGCAGTGGGACAGGGAATGAGCAGTTCTTC. V is TRBV2 and J is TRBJ2-1; TRBD1 matches 8 bases. The CDR3 is made up of 12 amino acids. Germline V CDR1 and CDR2: SNHLY, FYNNEI. V trimming: 4 bases; J trimming: 7 bases; junction bases outside the gene matches: 0.

This clone was observed once. The V and J genes are TRBV6-6 and TRBJ2-7, with TRBD1 matching over 7 bases. The germline CDR1 and CDR2 sequences are MNHNY and SVGAGI (reference sequence). This CDR3 contains 16 residues. V was pared by 1 base and J by 6 bases, with 12 bases of the junction left unmatched. Written as DNA, the CDR3 is TGTGCCAGCAGTTACTTACCCGGGACAGATGGATCCGAGCAGTACTTC. This codes for CASSYLPGTDGSEQYF.

This chain connects TRBV5-6 to TRBJ1-2; D is unresolved. Germline loops: CDR1 SGHDT, CDR2 YYEEEE. The CDR3 totals 14 residues. V was cut by 0 bases and J by 8 bases, with 14 bases left in between. The CDR3: CASSLARKVYGYTF. The CDR3 DNA follows: TGTGCCAGCAGCTTGGCCAGAAAGGTTTACGGCTACACCTTC.

The chain carries TRBV11-2 and TRBJ1-1; tentative D call: TRBD1 (5 bases). V dropped 4 bases and J dropped 5 bases, with 17 bases sitting between them. Per germline, CDR1 SGHAT and CDR2 FQNNGV. The CDR3 contains 15 residues. The CDR3 spells CASSSLGGFTTEAFF. The DNA for the CDR3 is TGTGCCAGCAGCTCCCTCGGGGGGTTTACGACTGAAGCTTTCTTT.

This clone was seen only a few times. V and J are TRBV7-9 and TRBJ1-5; D not certain. This CDR3 contains 13 residues. CDR1 and CDR2 from the germline V gene are SEHNR and FQNEAQ (reference sequence). V lost 1 base, J lost 0 bases, and 1 base lay in between. CDR3 in amino acids: CASSLDSNQPQHF. CDR3 DNA sequence: TGTGCCAGCAGCTTAGATAGCAATCAGCCCCAGCATTTT.

The J gene is TRBJ2-3, the V gene TRBV11-1, with 10 bases fitting TRBD1. Per the germline V gene, CDR1 is SGHAT and CDR2 is FQDESV (reference sequence). The CDR3 consists of 15 residues. V shed 5 bases, J shed 4 bases, and the junction held 6 bases outside the gene matches. CDR3 loop: CASSKTGGDADTQYF. The CDR3 bases are TGTGCCAGCAGCAAGACAGGGGGCGATGCAGATACGCAGTATTTT.

The chain has TRBV18 and TRBJ2-2; D is undetermined. Deletions cut 1 base from V and 8 bases from J, with 11 bases between. The germline CDR1 and CDR2 sequences are KGHSH and LQKENI. The CDR3 covers 14 residues. The CDR3 DNA reads TGTGCCAGCTCACCACGACCCTACCTGGGGGAGCTGTTTTTT. Protein sequence: CASSPRPYLGELFF.

This chain connects TRBV5-5 to TRBJ2-3, with D tentatively TRBD1 (5 bases). Germline V gives CDR1 SGHKS, CDR2 YYEKEE (reference sequence). Trimming took off 0 bases at V and 0 bases at J, with 20 bases between the two ends. This CDR3 region has 19 residues. This CDR3 reads CASSLAGIPAQLSTDTQYF. CDR3 bases: TGTGCCAGCAGCTTGGCAGGGATCCCCGCACAACTTAGCACAGATACGCAGTATTTT.

The rearrangement joins TRBV15 to TRBJ2-1; D is unclear. Trimming took off 3 bases at V and 1 base at J, with 19 bases between the two ends. The CDR3 is 18 amino acids. CDR1 and CDR2 (germline): LNHNV, YYDKDF (reference sequence). The CDR3 DNA reads TGTGCCACCAGCAGGCTTTTTAGACTCGTCAGTTCCTACAATGAGCAGTTCTTC. Residues: CATSRLFRLVSSYNEQFF. The full variable domain, completed using reference TRBV15 and TRBJ2-1, is DAMVIQNPRYQVTQFGKPVTLSCSQTLNHNVMYWYQQKSSQAPKLLFHYYDKDFNNEADTPDNFQSRRPNTSFCFLDIRSPGLGDTAMYLCATSRLFRLVSSYNEQFFGPGTRLTVL.

V is TRBV27 and J is TRBJ1-6; the D is unclear. The germline V gene encodes CDR1 MNHEY and CDR2 SMNVEV (reference sequence). Trimming removed 3 bases at V and 9 bases at J, with 15 bases between. This CDR3 is 15 amino acids long. The CDR3 sequence: CASSFQPFGSSPLHF. CDR3 nucleotides: TGTGCCAGCAGTTTCCAGCCGTTTGGGTCTTCACCCCTCCACTTT.

CDR3 DNA sequence: TGTGCCAGCAGCGGGTGGGGGAGGAGCAATCAGCCCCAGCATTTT. Amino acid sequence: CASSGWGRSNQPQHF. The rearrangement uses TRBV5-6 and TRBJ1-5; D might be TRBD1 (5 bases). The V gene's germline CDR1 is SGHDT and CDR2 YYEEEE. Trimming removed 4 bases from V and 1 base from J, with 12 bases in between. This CDR3 is built from 15 residues.

Concerning this clone itself: The missing conserved phenylalanine or tryptophan at the end of this CDR3 makes a read error likely. The chain employs TRBV4-2 and TRBJ1-6, with TRBD1 identical over 7 bases. Germline values: CDR1 LGHNA, CDR2 YNFKEQ. With 5 bases clipped from V and 5 bases from J, the junction kept 18 bases outside the gene matches. The CDR3 totals 19 residues. In nucleotides, the CDR3 is TGTGCCAGCAGCAGACAGGGTGCGCGGGGCCCGCTAGATAATTCACCCCTCCACCTT. It translates to CASSRQGARGPLDNSPLHL.

The chain links TRBV13 to TRBJ2-3; D assignment may be TRBD1 or TRBD2 (5 bases each). The CDR3 runs to 16 residues. The V end was cut by 3 bases, the J end by 8 bases, with 21 bases between. Germline CDR1 and CDR2: PRHDT and FYEKMQ (reference sequence). CDR3 nucleotides: TGTGCCAGCAGCTTTTCCGGAACGGCCGCGAGGGGTACGCAGTATTTT. Encoded protein: CASSFSGTAARGTQYF.

The chain joins TRBV7-2 to TRBJ1-1; 10 bases are a match to TRBD1. Germline-derived CDR1 and CDR2 are SGHTA and FQGNSA. The V and J ends lost 5 bases and 3 bases, in that order; junction bases with no gene match: 3. The CDR3 runs to 14 residues. The CDR3 is CASSQGQGHTEAFF. The CDR3 DNA sequence: TGTGCCAGCAGCCAGGGACAGGGGCACACTGAAGCTTTCTTT. The full variable domain, with the rest looked up from reference TRBV7-2 and TRBJ1-1, is GAGVSQSPSNKVTEKGKDVELRCDPISGHTALYWYRQSLGQGLEFLIYFQGNSAPDKSGLPSDRFSAERTGGSVSTLTIQRTQQEDSAVYLCASSQGQGHTEAFFGQGTRLTVV.